A selection of T cell receptor beta chains follows, all from one sample in a study of shared clonotypes between healthy human individuals. Produced via immunoSEQ multiplex PCR; TCRdb's table is partial and in-frame only. The sample carries more than 850,000 clones, approximately 80% recorded once. Sample: memory CD4+ T cells from PBMCs. The receptors originated from a man younger than 35 in good health. Some clones in this sample may be carry-over from other donors' samples. CDR3s include the opening cysteine and the closing phenylalanine or tryptophan. Fields, in order: clone size, D gene, J gene, V gene, CDR3 protein, CDR3 DNA. The D gene is left open where the match is weak. Clone size is stated in some rows and not others, as once, few, many or a class when expanded.

-,-,TRBJ1-2,TRBV9,CASGRGLDDYGYTF,TGTGCCAGCGGCAGGGGTTTAGACGACTATGGCTACACCTTC
few,-,TRBJ1-5,TRBV28,CASTLPRAGTGQPQHF,TGTGCCAGCACCCTCCCGAGAGCAGGGACGGGTCAGCCCCAGCATTTT
-,TRBD1,TRBJ2-1,TRBV25-1,CASSDPGTGDNEQFF,TGTGCCAGCAGTGATCCCGGGACAGGAGACAATGAGCAGTTCTTC
-,-,TRBJ2-2,TRBV6-5,CASSRVPSGGELFF,TGTGCCAGCAGCCGGGTCCCGTCTGGCGGGGAGCTGTTTTTT
few,-,TRBJ2-7,TRBV29-1,CSVVGESYEQYF,TGCAGCGTTGTGGGGGAGTCCTACGAGCAGTACTTC
-,TRBD1,TRBJ1-1,TRBV27,CASSRIPRDRGRWDTEAFF,TGTGCCAGCAGTCGGATACCCCGGGACAGGGGGAGGTGGGACACTGAAGCTTTCTTT
-,TRBD2,TRBJ2-1,TRBV11-3,CASSLDWTSGSFGEQFF,TGTGCCAGCAGCTTAGATTGGACTAGCGGGAGTTTTGGTGAGCAGTTCTTC
-,-,TRBJ2-7,TRBV5-1,CASSLLQTHEQYF,TGCGCCAGCAGCTTGCTGCAGACCCACGAGCAGTACTTC
few,-,TRBJ1-5,TRBV2,CASSGLDQPQHF,TGTGCCAGCAGTGGTTTGGACCAGCCCCAGCATTTT
-,-,TRBJ1-4,TRBV4-1,CASSPTGEYNEKLFF,TGCGCCAGCAGCCCCACAGGAGAGTATAATGAAAAACTGTTTTTT
once,TRBD1,TRBJ2-1,TRBV28,CASSLAGTGYNEQFF,TGTGCCAGCAGTTTAGCCGGGACAGGGTACAATGAGCAGTTCTTC
few,-,TRBJ1-1,TRBV29-1,CSAYGDNTEAFF,TGCAGCGCCTACGGGGATAACACTGAAGCTTTCTTT
-,-,TRBJ2-1,TRBV9,CASSVDLYNEQFF,TGTGCCAGCAGCGTAGACTTGTACAATGAGCAGTTCTTC
many,-,TRBJ1-1,TRBV5-6,CASSYSSNRGTEAFF,TGTGCCAGCAGCTACTCCTCAAACCGGGGGACTGAAGCTTTCTTT
-,-,TRBJ2-3,TRBV28,CATLPGRTDTQYF,TGTGCCACCCTTCCGGGGCGGACAGATACGCAGTATTTT
-,-,TRBJ2-7,TRBV2,CATNSYNEQYF,TGTGCCACAAACAGCTACAACGAGCAGTACTTC